This T cell receptor (beta chain) originates from a study of identical twins. With template switching, a universal primer site was added, and the cDNA carried unique molecular identifiers. TCRdb called the 5' RACE reads again in MiXCR, with one record for every CDR3 protein. The sample consists of about 700,000 distinct CDR3 sequences, 6.1% of them appearing once. The CDR3 is made up of 12 amino acids. From germline, CDR1 is DFQATT and CDR2 SNEGSKA (reference sequence). Trimming removed 6 bases at V and 3 bases at J, with 10 bases between. V and J are TRBV20-1 and TRBJ2-3; D not resolved. The sequence was collected from a man younger than 35 in good health. Input material: naive T cells sorted from blood. CDR3 DNA sequence: TGCAGTGCCCGTACGATTACAGATACGCAGTATTTT. As protein: CSARTITDTQYF.